The clone carrying this T cell receptor (beta chain) was counted at least ten times. This sample is part of a study of T-cell reconstitution after alpha-beta-depleted transplantation in children. CDR3 length equals 15 residues. V shed 6 bases and J shed 3 bases, with 15 bases lying between them. For TCRbeta, the library was prepared with unique molecular identifiers. TCRdb processed the PCR reads anew with MiXCR; each CDR3 protein has one entry. Among roughly 23,000 distinct CDR3 sequences, 11% were seen once, and the ten largest hold roughly a quarter. This sequence was found in a human donor who donated a stem cell graft to a child with chronic granulomatous disease. The V gene is TRBV12-3 or TRBV12-4, the J gene TRBJ2-1, with TRBD2 as a possible D gene (7 bases). The sample was PBMCs from the stem cell graft donor, taken from the stem cell graft. CDR3 DNA sequence: TGTGCCAGCAGATTACAGGGAGGGGTCTACAATGAGCAGTTCTTC. It is translated as CASRLQGGVYNEQFF.